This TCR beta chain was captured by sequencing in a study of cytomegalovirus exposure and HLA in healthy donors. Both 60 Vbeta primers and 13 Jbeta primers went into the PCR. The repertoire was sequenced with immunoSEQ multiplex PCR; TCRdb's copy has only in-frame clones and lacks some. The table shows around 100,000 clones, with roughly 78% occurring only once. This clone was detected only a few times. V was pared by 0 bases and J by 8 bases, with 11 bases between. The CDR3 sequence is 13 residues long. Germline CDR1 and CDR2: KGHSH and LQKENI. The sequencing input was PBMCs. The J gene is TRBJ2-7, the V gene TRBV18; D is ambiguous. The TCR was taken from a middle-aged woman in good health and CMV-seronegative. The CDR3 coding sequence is TGTGCCAGCTCACCACCGGGCTTGCTAAAGCAGTACTTC. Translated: CASSPPGLLKQYF.